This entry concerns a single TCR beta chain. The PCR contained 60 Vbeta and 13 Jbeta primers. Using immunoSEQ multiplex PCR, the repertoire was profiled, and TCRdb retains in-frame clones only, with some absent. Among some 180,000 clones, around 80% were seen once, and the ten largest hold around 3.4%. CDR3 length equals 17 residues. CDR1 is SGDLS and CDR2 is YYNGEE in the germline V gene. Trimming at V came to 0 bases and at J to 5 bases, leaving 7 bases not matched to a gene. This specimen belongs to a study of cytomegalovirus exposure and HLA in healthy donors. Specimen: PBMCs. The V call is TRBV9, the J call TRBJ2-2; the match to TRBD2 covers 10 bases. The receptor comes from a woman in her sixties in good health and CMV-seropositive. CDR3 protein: CASSVGTSGATTGELFF. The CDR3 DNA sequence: TGTGCCAGCAGCGTAGGGACTAGCGGCGCGACGACCGGGGAGCTGTTTTTT.